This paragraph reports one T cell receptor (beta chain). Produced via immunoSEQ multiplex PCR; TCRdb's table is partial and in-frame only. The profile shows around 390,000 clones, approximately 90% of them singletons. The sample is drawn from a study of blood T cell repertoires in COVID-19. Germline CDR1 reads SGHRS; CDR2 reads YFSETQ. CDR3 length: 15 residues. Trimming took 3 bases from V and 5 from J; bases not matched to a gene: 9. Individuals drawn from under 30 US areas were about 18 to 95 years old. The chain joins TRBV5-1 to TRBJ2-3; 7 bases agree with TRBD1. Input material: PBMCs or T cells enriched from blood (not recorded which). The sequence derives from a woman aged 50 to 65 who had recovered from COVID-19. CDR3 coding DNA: TGCGCCAGCAGCTCCGAGGACAGGTTGGTAGATACGCAGTATTTT. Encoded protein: CASSSEDRLVDTQYF.